The 13 T cell receptor beta chains listed next were all sequenced from one sample in a study of graft-versus-host responses after intestinal transplantation. Method: immunoSEQ multiplex PCR; TCRdb's copy keeps in-frame clones and lacks some. This sample has 65,000 to 90,000 clones, with about 91% found just once. These TCRs' antigens remain unknown. The material was unstimulated CD8+ T cells sorted from spleen or lymph node cells, obtained before transplant. The source of these receptors is a human donor who was the organ donor for an intestinal transplant.

The V and J genes are TRBV5-6 and TRBJ1-3; D not resolved. V was cut by 1 base and J by 0 bases, with 11 bases left in between. The CDR3 is made up of 16 amino acids. Germline V gives CDR1 SGHDT, CDR2 YYEEEE. The CDR3 DNA reads as TGTGCCAGCAGCTTGTCAGGTCTAAGCTCTGGAAACACCATATATTTT. It translates to CASSLSGLSSGNTIYF.

The rearrangement links TRBV4-1 to TRBJ1-5, with D unresolved. The CDR3 runs 14 residues. Looked up from germline, CDR1 is MGHRA and CDR2 is YSYEKL. Trimming removed 3 bases at V and 3 bases at J, with 9 bases between. The CDR3 sequence: CASSQRALNQPQHF. In DNA, the CDR3 is TGCGCCAGCAGCCAGCGGGCCCTCAATCAGCCCCAGCATTTT.

The rearrangement links TRBV7-9 to TRBJ2-1, with D possibly being TRBD2 (5 bases). V shed 1 base and J shed 6 bases, with 13 bases lying between them. CDR1 and CDR2 (germline): SEHNR, FQNEAQ (reference sequence). The CDR3 contains 15 residues. For the CDR3, the DNA is TGTGCCAGCAGCTTAGGAGAACTAGAGATCAATGAGCAGTTCTTC. Protein: CASSLGELEINEQFF.

J is TRBJ2-1 and V is TRBV6-5; D remains unclear. The CDR3 totals 16 residues. Germline-derived CDR1 and CDR2 are MNHEY and SVGAGI. V lost 4 bases and J 4 bases, leaving 17 bases between the germline ends. In DNA, the CDR3 is TGTGCCAGCAGTTTGACACTCGCGGCAAATTACAATGAGCAGTTCTTC. Protein sequence: CASSLTLAANYNEQFF.

The gene calls are TRBV5-6 and TRBJ2-3; TRBD1 agrees at 8 bases. This CDR3 contains 15 residues. Trimming cost V 1 base and J 4 bases; bases outside gene matches: 5. Germline V gene sequence: CDR1 SGHDT, CDR2 YYEEEE. The CDR3 DNA sequence: TGTGCCAGCAGCTTGTGGCAGGGGGCCCCAGATACGCAGTATTTT. This encodes CASSLWQGAPDTQYF.

The rearrangement links TRBV27 to TRBJ1-2, with TRBD1 matching 8 bases. The CDR3 extends over 14 amino acids. V shed 1 base and J 8 bases; nucleotides not matched to a gene: 6. Germline V gene lookup returns CDR1 MNHEY and CDR2 SMNVEV (reference sequence). This CDR3 reads CASSLYQGAGGYTF. The CDR3 DNA sequence: TGTGCCAGCAGTTTATACCAGGGGGCGGGAGGCTACACCTTC.

The V gene is TRBV4-1, the J gene TRBJ1-1; 8 nucleotides line up with TRBD1. Trimming took 3 bases from V and 0 from J; bases not matched to a gene: 3. CDR1 MGHRA and CDR2 YSYEKL come from the germline V gene. The CDR3 has 15 amino acids. The chain's CDR3 is CASSHDRGLNTEAFF. CDR3 DNA: TGCGCCAGCAGCCACGACAGGGGCCTGAACACTGAAGCTTTCTTT.

On this clone itself: Relative to the germline gene, one junction end is altered; a read error may explain this. The V gene is TRBV2, the J gene TRBJ2-7, with no clear D. The length of the CDR3 is 15 residues. Germline V gene data show CDR1 as SNHLY and CDR2 as FYNNEI. CDR3 sequence reads: CASSEARLGSHEQYF. CDR3 sequence (DNA): TGTGCCAGCAGTGAAGCGAGGCTAGGCTCCCACGAGCAGTACTTC.

The chain couples TRBV27 to TRBJ2-3; 11 bases agree with TRBD2. The junction had 16 bases not matched to a gene; V was cut back by 6 bases and J by 5 bases. CDR3 size: 18 residues. Germline assignment: CDR1 MNHEY and CDR2 SMNVEV (reference sequence). The DNA for the CDR3 is TGTGCCAGCAGACCCTTGGTTAGCGGGGGGGCAGGAGGAGATACGCAGTATTTT. The encoded protein is CASRPLVSGGAGGDTQYF.

The chain couples TRBV5-4 to TRBJ1-2, with D hard to call. The V end lost 0 bases, the J end lost 2 bases, and 5 bases lay between the germline ends. The CDR3 is 13 amino acids. Germline CDR1 SGHNT, CDR2 YYREEE (reference sequence). CDR3 DNA: TGTGCCAGCAGCTTGGCCAGCAACTATGGCTACACCTTC. Its translation: CASSLASNYGYTF.

The CDR3 reads CASSSRQGMNTEAFF. The CDR3 nucleotides read TGTGCCAGCAGCTCTAGACAGGGGATGAACACTGAAGCTTTCTTT. This chain joins TRBV7-6 and TRBJ1-1, with TRBD1 matching over 8 bases. V lost 4 bases, J lost 0 bases, and 4 bases stayed unmatched. The CDR3 loop spans 15 amino acids. CDR1 is SGHVS, CDR2 FNYEAQ, per germline.

The gene calls are TRBV9 and TRBJ2-7; D unclear. Germline V gives CDR1 SGDLS, CDR2 YYNGEE. Between the trimmed V and J ends, which lost 0 bases and 2 bases, there was a span of 9 bases. CDR3 length equals 14 residues. The CDR3 nucleotides read TGTGCCAGCAGCGTAGCGCAGCAAACCTACGAGCAGTACTTC. It is translated as CASSVAQQTYEQYF.

CDR3 region: CASSQSQGNEKLFF. DNA of the CDR3: TGCGCCAGCAGCCAATCGCAAGGGAATGAAAAACTGTTTTTT. This chain joins TRBV4-1 and TRBJ1-4; D uncertain. Trimming removed 2 bases at V and 5 bases at J, with 9 bases between. This CDR3 has 14 residues. Germline V gene data show CDR1 as MGHRA and CDR2 as YSYEKL.